The present entry profiles one TCR beta chain with its context. Its specificity is not known. The sample comes from a study of cytomegalovirus exposure and HLA in healthy donors. Study background: There were over 350 genotyped donors. Of these, about 80% fell in the genetic ancestry cluster associated with self-reported Caucasian donors.

Primers for the PCR totalled 60 Vbeta and 13 Jbeta. Clones were sequenced by immunoSEQ multiplex PCR, and TCRdb holds only the in-frame ones, with some missing. The sample consists of about 150,000 clones, roughly four fifths of them appearing once. Study-level results: An ancestry cluster, one associated with Asian ancestry, reportedly showed fewer N-insertions than the approximately 720-donor mean in a later analysis.

The CDR3 is 12 residues long. In germline, CDR1 is GTSNPN, CDR2 SVGIG (reference sequence). V was pared by 2 bases and J by 8 bases, with 12 bases between. This TCR came from a man in his thirties or forties in good health and CMV-seronegative. The gene calls are TRBV30 and TRBJ1-1; TRBD1 is a possible D gene (5 bases). Material: PBMCs. CDR3 nucleotides: TGTGCCTGGAGTCCCCAGGGCATGGAAGCTTTCTTT. It is translated as CAWSPQGMEAFF.